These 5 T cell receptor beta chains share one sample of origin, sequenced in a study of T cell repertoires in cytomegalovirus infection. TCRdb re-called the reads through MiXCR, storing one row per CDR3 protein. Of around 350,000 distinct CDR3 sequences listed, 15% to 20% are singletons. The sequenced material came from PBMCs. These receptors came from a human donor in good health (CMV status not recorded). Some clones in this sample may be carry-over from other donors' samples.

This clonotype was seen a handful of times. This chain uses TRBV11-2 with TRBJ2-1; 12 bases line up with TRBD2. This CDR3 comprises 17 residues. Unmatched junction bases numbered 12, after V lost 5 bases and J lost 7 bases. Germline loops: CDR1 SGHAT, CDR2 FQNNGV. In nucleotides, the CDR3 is TGTGCCAGCAGCCTCGTGACTAGCGGGGGAGTTAGGAATGAGCAGTTCTTC. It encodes CASSLVTSGGVRNEQFF.

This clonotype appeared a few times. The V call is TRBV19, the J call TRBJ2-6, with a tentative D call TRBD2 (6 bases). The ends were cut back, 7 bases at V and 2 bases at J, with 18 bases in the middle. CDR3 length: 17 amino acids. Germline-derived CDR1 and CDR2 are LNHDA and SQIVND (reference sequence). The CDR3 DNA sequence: TGTGCCAGTACCGTGGGAGGCAGACCGGCTGGGGCCAACGTCCTGACTTTC. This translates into CASTVGGRPAGANVLTF.

Written as DNA, the CDR3 is TGCGCCAGCAGCCAAGAAGCGTGGGGCGGGAATTCACCCCTCCACTTT. Translating it yields CASSQEAWGGNSPLHF. This chain uses TRBV4-1 with TRBJ1-6, with D perhaps matching TRBD1 (5 bases). The germline CDR1 and CDR2 sequences are MGHRA and YSYEKL. This CDR3 has 16 amino acids. Trimming took 0 bases from V and 7 from J, leaving 13 bases between them.

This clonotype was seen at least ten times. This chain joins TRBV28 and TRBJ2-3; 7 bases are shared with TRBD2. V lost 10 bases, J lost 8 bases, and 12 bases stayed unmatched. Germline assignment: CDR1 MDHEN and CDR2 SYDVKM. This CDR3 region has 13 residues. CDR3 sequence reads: CATSGEVFGTQYF. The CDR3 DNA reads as TGTGCCACCAGCGGGGAGGTATTCGGTACGCAGTATTTT.

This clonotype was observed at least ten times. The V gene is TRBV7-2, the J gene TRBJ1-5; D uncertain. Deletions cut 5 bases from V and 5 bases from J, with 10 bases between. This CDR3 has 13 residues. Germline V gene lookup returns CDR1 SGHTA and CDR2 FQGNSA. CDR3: CASSLSLYQPQHF. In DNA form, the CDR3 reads TGTGCCAGCAGCCTAAGTCTCTATCAGCCCCAGCATTTT.